The rows below give T cell receptor beta chains drawn from one sample of a study of T cell repertoires in cytomegalovirus infection. These receptors have no known antigen. Via MiXCR, TCRdb re-called the reads, giving one row per CDR3 protein. Of around 750,000 distinct CDR3 sequences listed, less than 35% are singletons. Material: cultured CD8+ T cells from PBMCs, obtained from culture after CMV antigen stimulation. These receptors were collected from a human donor in good health (CMV status not recorded). Some clones in this sample may be carry-over from other donors' samples. CDR3s include the opening cysteine and the closing phenylalanine or tryptophan. A D gene is named only where the DNA matches it firmly. Clone sizes are given selectively: once, few, many, or a class where the clone is expanded.

v_gene,abundance,j_gene,len,d_gene,CDR3aa,CDR3nt
TRBV20-1,-,TRBJ1-2,13,-,CSAVHRFKDGYTF,TGCAGTGCGGTCCACAGGTTTAAGGATGGCTACACCTTC
TRBV2,-,TRBJ1-2,13,-,CASYKGVHYGYTF,TGTGCCAGCTATAAGGGGGTTCACTATGGCTACACCTTC
TRBV12-3/TRBV12-4,-,TRBJ1-4,14,TRBD1,CANSRGQTNEKLFF,TGTGCCAACAGCCGGGGACAGACTAATGAAAAACTGTTTTTT
TRBV6-1,few,TRBJ1-4,15,-,CASSQGRSTNEKLFF,TGTGCCAGCAGTCAGGGAAGATCAACTAATGAAAAACTGTTTTTT
TRBV27,-,TRBJ1-1,14,-,CASSFRQGGTEAFF,TGTGCCAGCAGTTTCAGGCAGGGTGGCACTGAAGCTTTCTTT
TRBV4-3,few,TRBJ2-2,16,TRBD1,CASSQDRGGYTGELFF,TGCGCCAGCAGCCAAGATAGAGGGGGCTACACCGGGGAGCTGTTTTTT
TRBV6-5,few,TRBJ2-3,17,TRBD2,CASSPWTSGSKRDTQYF,TGTGCCAGCAGTCCGTGGACTAGCGGTTCCAAGAGGGATACGCAGTATTTT
TRBV9,-,TRBJ2-7,14,TRBD1,CASSVGDRVNEQYF,TGTGCCAGCAGCGTGGGGGACAGGGTAAACGAGCAGTACTTC
TRBV29-1,-,TRBJ2-5,16,-,CSVEDSQAGSQETQYF,TGCAGCGTTGAAGATTCCCAAGCAGGGTCCCAAGAGACCCAGTACTTC
TRBV20-1,-,TRBJ2-1,16,-,CSARDPGVIFTNEQFF,TGCAGTGCTAGAGACCCAGGGGTGATTTTTACAAATGAGCAGTTCTTC
TRBV7-9,few,TRBJ2-2,17,TRBD1,CASSLARGHRDTGELFF,TGTGCCAGCAGCTTAGCTAGGGGGCATCGTGACACCGGGGAGCTGTTTTTT
TRBV7-9,many,TRBJ2-6,21,TRBD1,CASSFGQGARVWSSGANVLTF,TGTGCCAGCAGCTTCGGACAGGGGGCGCGAGTATGGTCGTCTGGGGCCAACGTCCTGACTTTC
TRBV6-1,-,TRBJ2-7,12,-,CASSEEEEWQYF,TGTGCCAGCAGTGAAGAGGAGGAATGGCAGTACTTC
TRBV9,-,TRBJ1-2,16,-,CASSVVRDPKGYGYTF,TGTGCCAGCAGCGTAGTCAGGGACCCTAAAGGGTATGGCTACACCTTC
TRBV6-1,once,TRBJ2-1,14,-,CASSEGSGIHEQLF,TGTGCCAGCAGTGAAGGTTCGGGGATCCATGAGCAGCTCTTC
TRBV11-2,-,TRBJ2-1,15,TRBD1,CASSIWTGGDNEQFF,TGTGCCAGCAGCATTTGGACAGGGGGGGACAATGAGCAGTTCTTC
TRBV12-3/TRBV12-4,-,TRBJ1-1,14,TRBD1,CASSTTQGLAEAFF,TGTGCCAGCAGTACCACACAGGGGCTCGCTGAAGCTTTCTTT
TRBV10-3,-,TRBJ2-3,15,-,CAIRLRDKGADTQYF,TGTGCCATCAGATTGAGGGACAAGGGCGCAGATACGCAGTATTTT
TRBV7-2,few,TRBJ1-1,13,-,CASSLGRPTEAFF,TGTGCCAGCAGCTTAGGCAGGCCCACTGAAGCTTTCTTT
TRBV12-3/TRBV12-4,-,TRBJ1-1,15,-,CASIQDSFMNTEAFF,TGTGCCAGCATCCAAGACAGCTTCATGAACACTGAAGCTTTCTTT
TRBV7-9,many,TRBJ1-3,16,-,CASSFWGGDSGNTIYF,TGTGCCAGCAGCTTTTGGGGAGGGGACTCTGGAAACACCATATATTTT
TRBV15,-,TRBJ1-6,19,TRBD1,CATSRGFGQGYGRDSPFHF,TGTGCCACCAGCAGAGGCTTCGGACAGGGGTACGGGCGAGACTCACCCTTCCACTTT
TRBV7-9,few,TRBJ2-3,15,TRBD2,CASSLVRGRADTQYF,TGTGCCAGCAGCTTAGTGCGGGGGAGGGCGGATACGCAGTATTTT
TRBV19,few,TRBJ1-2,12,-,CATLTGGYGYTF,TGTGCCACCCTGACAGGAGGCTATGGCTACACCTTC
TRBV12-3/TRBV12-4,many,TRBJ1-1,14,-,CASSPDGRNTEAFF,TGTGCCAGCAGCCCAGACGGACGGAACACTGAAGCTTTCTTT
TRBV7-6,-,TRBJ2-1,15,TRBD2,CASSFRGGVYNEQFF,TGTGCCAGCAGCTTTCGCGGGGGTGTGTACAATGAGCAGTTCTTC
TRBV4-1,few,TRBJ2-5,14,-,CASSPRPAPETQYF,TGCGCCAGCAGCCCTCGGCCAGCGCCAGAGACCCAGTACTTC
TRBV14,few,TRBJ2-3,13,-,CASSLHKGDTQYF,TGTGCCAGCAGCCTGCATAAGGGAGATACGCAGTATTTT
TRBV5-1,-,TRBJ1-1,15,-,CASSLELPGLAEAFF,TGCGCCAGCAGCTTGGAACTTCCCGGCCTTGCGGAGGCTTTCTTT
TRBV7-3,many,TRBJ1-1,15,-,CASSEGTGMNTEAFF,TGTGCCAGCAGCGAAGGGACCGGCATGAACACTGAAGCTTTCTTT
TRBV6-1,-,TRBJ2-3,13,-,CANSDQGPDTQYF,TGTGCCAACAGTGATCAAGGCCCAGATACGCAGTATTTT
TRBV6-2/TRBV6-3,few,TRBJ2-2,17,TRBD1,CASSEDRGLSRTGELFF,TGTGCCAGCAGCGAGGACAGGGGGTTGTCGAGAACCGGGGAGCTGTTTTTT
TRBV7-9,few,TRBJ1-2,13,-,CAIKAGQVHGYTF,TGTGCCATCAAGGCGGGGCAGGTACATGGCTACACCTTC
TRBV7-8,-,TRBJ1-4,15,-,CASSLWGRDNEKLFF,TGTGCCAGCAGCTTATGGGGGCGAGATAATGAAAAACTGTTTTTT
TRBV7-8,-,TRBJ2-1,17,-,CASSLVGRMSSYNEQFF,TGTGCCAGCAGCTTAGTCGGACGGATGAGCTCCTACAATGAGCAGTTCTTC
TRBV7-2,-,TRBJ1-2,13,TRBD1,CASSLQGVRGYTF,TGTGCCAGCAGCTTACAGGGGGTTCGGGGCTACACCTTC
TRBV12-3/TRBV12-4,few,TRBJ1-4,15,-,CASSPGTSSNEKLFF,TGTGCCAGCAGTCCCGGGACAAGTTCTAATGAAAAACTGTTTTTT
TRBV2,-,TRBJ1-2,14,-,CASDKVTANYGYTF,TGTGCCAGCGATAAAGTGACAGCGAATTATGGCTACACCTTC
TRBV11-2,-,TRBJ1-1,15,TRBD1,CASSLSTGGRPEAFF,TGTGCCAGCAGCTTATCGACAGGGGGCAGGCCTGAAGCTTTCTTT
TRBV27,few,TRBJ2-7,14,TRBD1,CASSLRDRGNEQYF,TGTGCCAGCAGTTTAAGGGACAGGGGTAACGAGCAGTACTTC
TRBV4-1,few,TRBJ2-3,13,-,CASSLVVSDTQYF,TGCGCCAGCAGTCTAGTAGTCAGCGATACGCAGTATTTT
TRBV28,few,TRBJ2-3,14,-,CASSLLGKTDTQYF,TGTGCCAGCAGTTTACTCGGCAAAACAGATACGCAGTATTTT
TRBV10-1,-,TRBJ2-3,16,TRBD2,CAGSESIASGRDTQYF,TGCGCCGGCAGTGAGTCGATAGCTAGCGGGCGAGATACGCAGTATTTT
TRBV7-2,many,TRBJ2-3,13,-,CASSPWGIDTQYF,TGTGCCAGCAGCCCATGGGGCATTGATACGCAGTATTTT
TRBV7-9,many,TRBJ1-4,16,TRBD1,CASSFSFGTGDEKLFF,TGTGCCAGCAGCTTTAGTTTCGGAACAGGGGATGAAAAACTGTTTTTT
TRBV7-8,-,TRBJ1-1,16,-,CASSLAHLSSNTEAFF,TGTGCCAGCAGCTTAGCGCATCTCTCATCGAACACTGAAGCTTTCTTT
TRBV24-1,-,TRBJ2-2,12,-,CATIGMTGELFF,TGTGCCACAATCGGCATGACCGGGGAGCTGTTTTTT
TRBV20-1,-,TRBJ2-7,14,-,CSAKDSDTKYEQYF,TGCAGTGCTAAGGACAGCGATACCAAATACGAGCAGTACTTC